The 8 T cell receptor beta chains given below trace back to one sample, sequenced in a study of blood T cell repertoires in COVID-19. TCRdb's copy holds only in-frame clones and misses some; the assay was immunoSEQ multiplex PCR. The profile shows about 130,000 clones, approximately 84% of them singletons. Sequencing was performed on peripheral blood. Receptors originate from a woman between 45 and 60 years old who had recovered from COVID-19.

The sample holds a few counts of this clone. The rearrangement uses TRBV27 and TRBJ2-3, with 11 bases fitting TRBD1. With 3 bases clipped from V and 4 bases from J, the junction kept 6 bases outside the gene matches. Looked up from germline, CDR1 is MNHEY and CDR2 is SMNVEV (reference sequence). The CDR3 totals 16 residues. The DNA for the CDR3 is TGTGCCAGCAGTTTTCGCGCGGGACAGGGGGCAGATACGCAGTATTTT. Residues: CASSFRAGQGADTQYF.

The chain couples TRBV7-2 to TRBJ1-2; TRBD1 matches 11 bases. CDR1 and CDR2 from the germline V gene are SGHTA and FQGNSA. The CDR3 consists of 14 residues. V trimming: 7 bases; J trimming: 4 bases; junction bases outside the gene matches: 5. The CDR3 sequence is CASTWTGGPYGYTF. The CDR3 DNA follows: TGTGCCAGCACCTGGACAGGGGGCCCCTATGGCTACACCTTC.

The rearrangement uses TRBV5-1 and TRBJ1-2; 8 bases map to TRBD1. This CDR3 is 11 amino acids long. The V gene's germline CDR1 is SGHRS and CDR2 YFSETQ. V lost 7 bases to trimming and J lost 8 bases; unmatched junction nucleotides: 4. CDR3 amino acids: CASGQGRGYTF. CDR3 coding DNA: TGCGCCAGCGGACAGGGTCGGGGCTACACCTTC. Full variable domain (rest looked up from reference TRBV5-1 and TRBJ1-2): KAGVTQTPRYLIKTRGQQVTLSCSPISGHRSVSWYQQTPGQGLQFLFEYFSETQRNKGNFPGRFSGRQFSNSRSEMNVSTLELGDSALYLCASGQGRGYTFGSGTRLTVV.

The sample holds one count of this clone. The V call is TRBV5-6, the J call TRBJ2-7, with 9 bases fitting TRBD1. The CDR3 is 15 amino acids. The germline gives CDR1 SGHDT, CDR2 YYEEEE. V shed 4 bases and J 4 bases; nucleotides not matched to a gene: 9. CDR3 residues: CASSQGTGFVYEQYF. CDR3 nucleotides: TGTGCCAGCAGCCAGGGGACAGGGTTCGTATACGAGCAGTACTTC.

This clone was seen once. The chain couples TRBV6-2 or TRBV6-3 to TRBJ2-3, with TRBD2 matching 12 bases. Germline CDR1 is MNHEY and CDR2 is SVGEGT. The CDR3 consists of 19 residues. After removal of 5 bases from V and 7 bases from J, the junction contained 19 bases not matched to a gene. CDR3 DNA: TGTGCCAGCAGTAACGAATCCCCGGGACTAGCGGGCGGAATTTATACGCAGTATTTT. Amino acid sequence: CASSNESPGLAGGIYTQYF.

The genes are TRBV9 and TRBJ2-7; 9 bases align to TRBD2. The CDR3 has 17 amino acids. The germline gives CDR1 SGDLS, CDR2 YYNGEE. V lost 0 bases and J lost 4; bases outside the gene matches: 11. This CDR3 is CASSVGDAGGLDYEQYF. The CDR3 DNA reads TGTGCCAGCAGCGTAGGAGATGCGGGGGGGCTTGATTACGAGCAGTACTTC.

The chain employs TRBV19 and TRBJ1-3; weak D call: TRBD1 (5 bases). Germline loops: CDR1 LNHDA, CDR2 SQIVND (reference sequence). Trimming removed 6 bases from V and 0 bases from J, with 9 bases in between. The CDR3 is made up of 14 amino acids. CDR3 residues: CASRLDNSGNTIYF. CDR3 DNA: TGTGCCAGTAGATTGGACAACTCTGGAAACACCATATATTTT.

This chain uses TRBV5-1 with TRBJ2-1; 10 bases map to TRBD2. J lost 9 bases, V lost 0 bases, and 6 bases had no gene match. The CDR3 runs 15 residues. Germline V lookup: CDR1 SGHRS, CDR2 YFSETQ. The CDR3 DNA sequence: TGCGCCAGCAGCTTGGTGAGCGGGGGGGCATTTGAGCAGTTCTTC. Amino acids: CASSLVSGGAFEQFF. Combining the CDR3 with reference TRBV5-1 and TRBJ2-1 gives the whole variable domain KAGVTQTPRYLIKTRGQQVTLSCSPISGHRSVSWYQQTPGQGLQFLFEYFSETQRNKGNFPGRFSGRQFSNSRSEMNVSTLELGDSALYLCASSLVSGGAFEQFFGPGTRLTVL.